This T cell receptor beta chain was recovered during a study of graft-versus-host responses after intestinal transplantation. Findings and caveats of the study: Recipient marrow contained GvH clones, some of which appeared first in ileum or blood.

Assay used: immunoSEQ multiplex PCR; TCRdb lists only in-frame clones, some missing. The sample has 15,000 to 17,000 clones; around 33% are singletons. This clone turned up a few times. Trimming removed 2 bases from V and 0 bases from J; junction bases left unmatched: 5. The CDR3 runs to 17 residues. Germline CDR1 and CDR2: LGHNA and YNFKEQ. The chain carries TRBV4-2 and TRBJ1-5; 9 bases are a match to TRBD1. This specimen was alloreactive CD4+ T cells from a mixed lymphocyte reaction culture, taken before intestinal transplant. Subset: CFSE-low proliferating T cells sorted from approximately six-day pre-transplant mixed lymphocyte reaction (GvH or HvG direction). This sequence was found in a human patient who received an intestinal transplant. The CDR3 loop is CASSQTRQGDSNQPQHF. The CDR3 DNA reads TGTGCCAGCAGCCAAACCCGACAGGGGGATAGCAATCAGCCCCAGCATTTT.